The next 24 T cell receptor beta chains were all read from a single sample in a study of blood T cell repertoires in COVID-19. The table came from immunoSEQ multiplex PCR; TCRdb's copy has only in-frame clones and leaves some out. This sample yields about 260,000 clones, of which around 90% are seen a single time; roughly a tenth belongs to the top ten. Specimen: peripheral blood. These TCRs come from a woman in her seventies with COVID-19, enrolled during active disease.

The CDR3 DNA sequence: TGTGCCAGCTCACCCCAGGGACAGCCGAGGGGCGAGCAGTACTTC. This codes for CASSPQGQPRGEQYF. The V gene is TRBV18, the J gene TRBJ2-7, with 7 bases that match TRBD1. Germline V gene sequence: CDR1 KGHSH, CDR2 LQKENI. The CDR3 loop spans 15 amino acids. Trimming at V came to 3 bases and at J to 6 bases, leaving 11 bases not matched to a gene.

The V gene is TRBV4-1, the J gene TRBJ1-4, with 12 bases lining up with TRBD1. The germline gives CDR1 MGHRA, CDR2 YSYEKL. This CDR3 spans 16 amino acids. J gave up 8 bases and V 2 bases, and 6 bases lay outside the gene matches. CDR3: CASSQPPGTGGEKLFF. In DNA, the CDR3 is TGCGCCAGCAGCCAACCGCCCGGGACAGGGGGCGAAAAACTGTTTTTT.

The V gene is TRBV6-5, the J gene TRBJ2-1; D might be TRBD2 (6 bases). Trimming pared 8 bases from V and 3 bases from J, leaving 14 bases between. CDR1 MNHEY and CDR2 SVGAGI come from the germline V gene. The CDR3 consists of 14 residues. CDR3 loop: CASPEEGLYNEQFF. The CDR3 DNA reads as TGTGCCAGCCCTGAGGAGGGGCTCTACAATGAGCAGTTCTTC.

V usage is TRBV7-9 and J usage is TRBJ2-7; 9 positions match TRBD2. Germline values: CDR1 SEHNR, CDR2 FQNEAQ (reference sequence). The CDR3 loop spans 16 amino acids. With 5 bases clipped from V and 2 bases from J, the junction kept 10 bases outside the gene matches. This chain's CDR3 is CASSPGLAVIPYEQYF. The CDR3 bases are TGTGCCAGCAGCCCGGGACTAGCAGTCATCCCCTACGAGCAGTACTTC.

The CDR3 DNA reads as TGCGCCAGCAGCTTGGGGCTAGTCGGTAGCAATGAGCAGTTCTTC. Translation: CASSLGLVGSNEQFF. V is TRBV5-1 and J is TRBJ2-1; unclear D gene. Trimming stripped 0 bases from V and 6 bases from J, with 13 bases between. Germline CDR1 reads SGHRS; CDR2 reads YFSETQ. The length of the CDR3 is 15 residues.

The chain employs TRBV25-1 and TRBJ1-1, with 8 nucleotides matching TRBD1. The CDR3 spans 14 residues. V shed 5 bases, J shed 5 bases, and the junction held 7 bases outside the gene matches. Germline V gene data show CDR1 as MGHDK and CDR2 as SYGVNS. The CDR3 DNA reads TGTGCCAGCAGTCTCAAGGGACAGGTTACTGAAGCTTTCTTT. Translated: CASSLKGQVTEAFF.

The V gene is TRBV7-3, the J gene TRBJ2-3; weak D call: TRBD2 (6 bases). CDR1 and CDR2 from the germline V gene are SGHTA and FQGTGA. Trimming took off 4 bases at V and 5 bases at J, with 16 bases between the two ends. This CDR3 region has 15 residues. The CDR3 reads CASSSGVQGGDTQYF. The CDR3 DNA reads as TGTGCCAGCAGCTCGGGGGTGCAGGGAGGAGATACGCAGTATTTT. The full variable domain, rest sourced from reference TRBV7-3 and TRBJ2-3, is GAGVSQTPSNKVTEKGKYVELRCDPISGHTALYWYRQSLGQGPEFLIYFQGTGAADDSGLPNDRFFAVRPEGSVSTLKIQRTERGDSAVYLCASSSGVQGGDTQYFGPGTRLTVL.

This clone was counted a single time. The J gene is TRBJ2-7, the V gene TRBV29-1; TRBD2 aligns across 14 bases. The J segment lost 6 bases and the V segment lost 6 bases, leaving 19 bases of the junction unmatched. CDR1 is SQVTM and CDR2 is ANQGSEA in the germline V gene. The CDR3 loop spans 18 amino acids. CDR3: CSVERDRGGLAGVREQYF. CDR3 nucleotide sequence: TGCAGCGTGGAACGGGACAGGGGGGGACTAGCGGGAGTGCGCGAGCAGTACTTC.

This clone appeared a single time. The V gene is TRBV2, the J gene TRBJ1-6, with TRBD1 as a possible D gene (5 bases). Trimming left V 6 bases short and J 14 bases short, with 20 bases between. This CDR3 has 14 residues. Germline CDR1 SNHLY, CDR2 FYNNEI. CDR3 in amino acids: CASRSGTGDSSLHF. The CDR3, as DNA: TGTGCCAGCAGATCCGGGACGGGAGATTCTTCCCTCCACTTT.

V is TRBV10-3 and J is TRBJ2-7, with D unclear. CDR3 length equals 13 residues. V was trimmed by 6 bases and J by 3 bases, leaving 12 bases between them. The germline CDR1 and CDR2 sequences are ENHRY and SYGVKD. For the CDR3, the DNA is TGTGCCATCAGCGCGACACCAAACTACGAGCAGTACTTC. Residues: CAISATPNYEQYF.

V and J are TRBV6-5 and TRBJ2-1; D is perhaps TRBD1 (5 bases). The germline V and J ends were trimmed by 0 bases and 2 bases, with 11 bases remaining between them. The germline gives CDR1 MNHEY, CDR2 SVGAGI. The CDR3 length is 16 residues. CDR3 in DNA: TGTGCCAGCAGTTACTCGGGGCAGGGTCCCTACAATGAGCAGTTCTTC. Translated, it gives CASSYSGQGPYNEQFF.

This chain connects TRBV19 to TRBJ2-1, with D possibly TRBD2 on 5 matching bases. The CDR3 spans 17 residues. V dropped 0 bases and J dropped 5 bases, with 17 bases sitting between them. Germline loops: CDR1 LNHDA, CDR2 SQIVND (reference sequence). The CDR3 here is CASSIDLARLLHNEQFF. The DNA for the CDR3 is TGTGCCAGTAGTATAGATCTAGCCCGCCTACTACACAATGAGCAGTTCTTC.

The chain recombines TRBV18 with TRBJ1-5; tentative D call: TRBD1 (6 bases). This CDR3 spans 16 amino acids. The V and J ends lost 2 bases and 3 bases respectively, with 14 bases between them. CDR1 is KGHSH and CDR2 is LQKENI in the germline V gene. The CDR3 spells CASSPTTGWDNQPQHF. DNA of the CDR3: TGTGCCAGCTCACCAACTACAGGGTGGGACAATCAGCCCCAGCATTTT.

As DNA, the CDR3 is TGTGCCACCAGCCCCCACCGACAGCATAACTATGGCTACACCTTC. Protein: CATSPHRQHNYGYTF. The chain employs TRBV15 and TRBJ1-2; weak D call: TRBD1 (5 bases). This CDR3 contains 15 residues. Germline loops: CDR1 LNHNV, CDR2 YYDKDF (reference sequence). Trimming took 5 bases from V and 1 from J, leaving 14 bases between them.

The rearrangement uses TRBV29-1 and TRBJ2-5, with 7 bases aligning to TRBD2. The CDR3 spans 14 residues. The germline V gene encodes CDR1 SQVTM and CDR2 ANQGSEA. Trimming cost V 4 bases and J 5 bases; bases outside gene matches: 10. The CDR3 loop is CSVARGSSPETQYF. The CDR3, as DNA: TGCAGCGTTGCCCGCGGGAGTAGTCCGGAGACCCAGTACTTC.

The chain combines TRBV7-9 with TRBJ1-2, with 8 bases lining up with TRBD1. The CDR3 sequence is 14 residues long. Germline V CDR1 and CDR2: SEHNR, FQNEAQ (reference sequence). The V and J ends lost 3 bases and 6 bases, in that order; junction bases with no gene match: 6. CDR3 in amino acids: CASSFTTGVDGYTF. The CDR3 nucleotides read TGTGCCAGCAGCTTTACGACAGGGGTCGATGGCTACACCTTC.

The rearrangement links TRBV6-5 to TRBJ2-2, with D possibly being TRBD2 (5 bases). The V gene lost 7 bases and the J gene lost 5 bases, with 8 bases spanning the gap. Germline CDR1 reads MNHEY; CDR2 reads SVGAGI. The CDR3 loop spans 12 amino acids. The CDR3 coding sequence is TGTGCCAGCAACCGAGGGACCGGGGAGCTGTTTTTT. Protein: CASNRGTGELFF.

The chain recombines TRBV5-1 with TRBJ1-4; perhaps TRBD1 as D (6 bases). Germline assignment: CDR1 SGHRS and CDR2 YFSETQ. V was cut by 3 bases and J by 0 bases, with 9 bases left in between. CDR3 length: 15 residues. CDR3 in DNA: TGCGCCAGCAGCTCGTACAGGGCAACTAATGAAAAACTGTTTTTT. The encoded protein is CASSSYRATNEKLFF.

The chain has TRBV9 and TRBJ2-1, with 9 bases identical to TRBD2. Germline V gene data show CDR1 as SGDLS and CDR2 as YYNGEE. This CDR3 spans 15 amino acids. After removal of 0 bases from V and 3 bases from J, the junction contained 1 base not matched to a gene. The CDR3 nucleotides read TGTGCCAGCAGCGTAGGAGCGGGAGGCTACAATGAGCAGTTCTTC. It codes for CASSVGAGGYNEQFF.

CDR3 sequence (DNA): TGTGCCAGCAGCCCACGGGGGGTAGTGGCAAATGAGCAGTTCTTC. Translated: CASSPRGVVANEQFF. The V call is TRBV5-6, the J call TRBJ2-1; TRBD2 agrees at 7 bases. The CDR3 loop spans 15 amino acids. V was pared by 4 bases and J by 7 bases, with 11 bases of the junction left unmatched. Germline values: CDR1 SGHDT, CDR2 YYEEEE.

CDR3 loop: CASSFMGREGEQYF. DNA for the CDR3: TGTGCCAGCAGCTTTATGGGCCGGGAGGGGGAGCAGTACTTC. This chain joins TRBV5-4 and TRBJ2-7, with 8 bases identical to TRBD2. Germline values: CDR1 SGHNT, CDR2 YYREEE (reference sequence). The CDR3 is made up of 14 amino acids. The V and J ends lost 2 bases and 7 bases, in that order; junction bases with no gene match: 8.

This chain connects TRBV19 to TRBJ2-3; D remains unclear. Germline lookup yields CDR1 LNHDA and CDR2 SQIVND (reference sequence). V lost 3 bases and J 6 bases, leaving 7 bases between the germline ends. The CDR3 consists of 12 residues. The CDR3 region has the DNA TGTGCCAGTAGTATTCCCTACGATACGCAGTATTTT. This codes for CASSIPYDTQYF. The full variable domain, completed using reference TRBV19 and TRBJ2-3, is DGGITQSPKYLFRKEGQNVTLSCEQNLNHDAMYWYRQDPGQGLRLIYYSQIVNDFQKGDIAEGYSVSREKKESFPLTVTSAQKNPTAFYLCASSIPYDTQYFGPGTRLTVL.

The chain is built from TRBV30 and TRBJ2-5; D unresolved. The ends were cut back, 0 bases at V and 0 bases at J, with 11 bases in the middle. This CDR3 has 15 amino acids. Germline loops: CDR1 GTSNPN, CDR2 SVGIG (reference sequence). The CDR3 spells CAWSVSYSYQETQYF. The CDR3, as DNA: TGTGCCTGGAGTGTCTCTTACAGTTACCAAGAGACCCAGTACTTC.

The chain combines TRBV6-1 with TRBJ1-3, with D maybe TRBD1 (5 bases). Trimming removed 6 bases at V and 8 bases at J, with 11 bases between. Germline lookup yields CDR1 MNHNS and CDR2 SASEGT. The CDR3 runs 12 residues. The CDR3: CASRAGGDTIYF. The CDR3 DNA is TGTGCCAGCAGGGCGGGGGGTGACACCATATATTTT.